This entry lists 17 T cell receptor beta chains sequenced from one sample in a study of OX40 agonist ivuxolimab in advanced cancers. Only in-frame clones appear in the TCRdb table, and some are missing; sequencing was by immunoSEQ multiplex PCR. The table includes about 98,000 clones, 93% detected once. The sequencing used CD4+ or CD8+ T cells sorted from blood, collected in a trial of the OX40 agonist ivuxolimab. The receptors stem from an adult with an advanced solid tumor such as melanoma, head and neck, liver or kidney cancer.

The chain uses TRBV20-1 and TRBJ2-7, with a possible D match to TRBD2 (6 bases). The CDR3 loop spans 11 amino acids. Trimming pared 3 bases from V and 3 bases from J, leaving 6 bases between. CDR1 is DFQATT, CDR2 SNEGSKA, per germline (reference sequence). Here the CDR3 reads CSARGGYEQYF. CDR3 in DNA: TGCAGTGCTAGGGGGGGCTACGAGCAGTACTTC.

This chain connects TRBV6-5 to TRBJ2-1; D could derive from TRBD1 or TRBD2 (6 bases each). V was trimmed by 0 bases and J by 6 bases, leaving 15 bases between them. Germline V gene sequence: CDR1 MNHEY, CDR2 SVGAGI. The length of the CDR3 is 16 residues. CDR3 nucleotides: TGTGCCAGCAGTTACTCGCGACAGGACTACTCCAATGAGCAGTTCTTC. The encoded protein is CASSYSRQDYSNEQFF.

This clone was seen only once. This chain uses TRBV9 with TRBJ1-3; D is unclear. V dropped 5 bases and J dropped 0 bases, with 9 bases sitting between them. This CDR3 contains 14 residues. From germline, CDR1 is SGDLS and CDR2 YYNGEE. Here the CDR3 reads CASSDGNSGNTIYF. DNA of the CDR3: TGTGCCAGCAGTGACGGTAACTCTGGAAACACCATATATTTT.

The J gene is TRBJ2-1, the V gene TRBV6-1, with TRBD2 matching over 11 bases. Trimming at V came to 8 bases and at J to 7 bases, leaving 4 bases not matched to a gene. Germline-derived CDR1 and CDR2 are MNHNS and SASEGT. CDR3 length: 13 amino acids. The CDR3 sequence is CASSLAGVNEQFF. The CDR3 region has the DNA TGTGCCAGCTCACTAGCGGGGGTAAATGAGCAGTTCTTC.

This clone was counted a single time. V and J are TRBV20-1 and TRBJ1-6; D ambiguous. CDR3 length equals 11 residues. Germline CDR1 is DFQATT and CDR2 is SNEGSKA (reference sequence). V dropped 6 bases and J dropped 7 bases, with 7 bases sitting between them. The CDR3 spells CSARLNSPLHF. The CDR3 DNA follows: TGCAGTGCAAGGCTAAATTCACCCCTCCACTTT.

This clone appeared once. V gene TRBV25-1 combines with J gene TRBJ1-5, with a possible D match to TRBD1 (6 bases). V lost 7 bases to trimming and J lost 5 bases, with 12 bases between them. Germline loops: CDR1 MGHDK, CDR2 SYGVNS. The CDR3 is made up of 13 amino acids. CDR3 loop: CASTGGEHQPQHF. CDR3 nucleotide sequence: TGTGCCAGCACTGGGGGCGAGCATCAGCCCCAGCATTTT.

The rearrangement uses TRBV5-1 and TRBJ2-3; weak D call: TRBD1 (6 bases). The CDR3 runs 14 residues. Per germline, CDR1 SGHRS and CDR2 YFSETQ. Trimming took off 1 base at V and 2 bases at J, with 8 bases between the two ends. CDR3 loop: CASSLRTATDTQYF. The CDR3 bases are TGCGCCAGCAGCTTGCGGACAGCCACAGATACGCAGTATTTT.

This chain links TRBV28 with TRBJ1-2, with a possible D match to TRBD1 (6 bases). V shed 7 bases and J shed 7 bases, with 25 bases lying between them. The germline CDR1 and CDR2 sequences are MDHEN and SYDVKM. The CDR3 is 16 residues long. CDR3 protein: CASIPLLTGPFGGYTF. The CDR3 DNA sequence: TGTGCCAGCATTCCCCTCTTGACAGGACCTTTCGGTGGCTACACCTTC.

This chain joins TRBV4-1 and TRBJ2-3; 14 positions agree with TRBD2. The CDR3 runs 17 residues. V shed 1 base, J shed 5 bases, and the junction held 5 bases outside the gene matches. Per germline, CDR1 MGHRA and CDR2 YSYEKL. The DNA of the CDR3 is TGCGCCAGCAGCCAAGGGGGACTAGCGGGAGTTAGAGATACGCAGTATTTT. Translation: CASSQGGLAGVRDTQYF.

For this clone: The identical CDR3 is also encoded by other nucleotide sequences in the sample. J is TRBJ1-2 and V is TRBV6-6; D remains ambiguous. Germline V gives CDR1 MNHNY, CDR2 SVGAGI (reference sequence). The CDR3 totals 11 residues. The V end was cut by 6 bases, the J end by 4 bases, with 6 bases between. The CDR3 reads CASSPGYGYTF. The CDR3 coding sequence is TGTGCCAGCAGCCCGGGCTATGGCTACACCTTC.

The CDR3 DNA sequence: TGTGCCAGCAGTCAAGATTCCTGGTTGTCTGGGGCCAACGTCCTGACTTTC. As protein: CASSQDSWLSGANVLTF. The rearrangement joins TRBV2 to TRBJ2-6; unclear D gene. There are 17 residues in the CDR3. The ends were cut back, 5 bases at V and 1 base at J, with 15 bases in the middle. Germline V gene sequence: CDR1 SNHLY, CDR2 FYNNEI.

This clone occurred once. This sequence joins TRBV7-2 and TRBJ2-1; D uncertain. CDR1 is SGHTA, CDR2 FQGNSA, per germline. Trimming shortened V by 2 bases and J by 13 bases, and 12 bases separated the two germline ends. The CDR3 is 12 residues long. The CDR3 spells CASSLLVPLQFF. The CDR3 DNA sequence: TGTGCCAGCAGCTTACTCGTTCCGCTTCAGTTCTTC.

V is TRBV30 and J is TRBJ1-4; D is uncertain. The CDR3 spans 17 residues. Per germline, CDR1 GTSNPN and CDR2 SVGIG (reference sequence). V shed 1 base and J shed 1 base, with 16 bases lying between them. Here the CDR3 DNA reads TGTGCCTGGAGTGCGTCCGCTATGGCCGTAACTAATGAAAAACTGTTTTTT. Its protein product is CAWSASAMAVTNEKLFF.

This sequence joins TRBV11-2 and TRBJ2-2; D is ambiguous. Trimming left V 3 bases short and J 4 bases short, with 6 bases between. Germline assignment: CDR1 SGHAT and CDR2 FQNNGV. The CDR3 totals 13 residues. This CDR3 reads CASSFYITGELFF. DNA for the CDR3: TGTGCCAGCAGCTTCTATATCACCGGGGAGCTGTTTTTT. The complete variable domain, with remaining parts taken from reference TRBV11-2 and TRBJ2-2, reads EAGVAQSPRYKIIEKRQSVAFWCNPISGHATLYWYQQILGQGPKLLIQFQNNGVVDDSQLPKDRFSAERLKGVDSTLKIQPAKLEDSAVYLCASSFYITGELFFGEGSRLTVL.

The chain joins TRBV4-2 to TRBJ1-6; D remains unclear. Trimming left V 1 base short and J 4 bases short, with 8 bases between. The length of the CDR3 is 15 residues. Germline-derived CDR1 and CDR2 are LGHNA and YNFKEQ. Here the CDR3 reads CASSQGLVYNSPLHF. CDR3 DNA: TGTGCCAGCAGCCAAGGTTTGGTTTATAATTCACCCCTCCACTTT.

V and J are TRBV2 and TRBJ1-6; 12 bases fit TRBD1. The CDR3 runs 14 residues. Trimming took 11 bases from V and 7 from J; bases not matched to a gene: 6. Per the germline V gene, CDR1 is SNHLY and CDR2 is FYNNEI. In DNA, the CDR3 is TGTGCCGCACAGGGACAGGGGGCGAATTCACCCCTCCACTTT. It specifies CAAQGQGANSPLHF.

The chain couples TRBV28 to TRBJ1-5, with D uncertain. Trimming stripped 2 bases from V and 10 bases from J, with 18 bases between. CDR3 length equals 15 residues. In germline, CDR1 is MDHEN, CDR2 SYDVKM. CDR3 amino acids: CASSLVPPQMGPQHF. The CDR3 coding sequence is TGTGCCAGCAGTTTAGTCCCACCTCAAATGGGTCCCCAGCATTTT.